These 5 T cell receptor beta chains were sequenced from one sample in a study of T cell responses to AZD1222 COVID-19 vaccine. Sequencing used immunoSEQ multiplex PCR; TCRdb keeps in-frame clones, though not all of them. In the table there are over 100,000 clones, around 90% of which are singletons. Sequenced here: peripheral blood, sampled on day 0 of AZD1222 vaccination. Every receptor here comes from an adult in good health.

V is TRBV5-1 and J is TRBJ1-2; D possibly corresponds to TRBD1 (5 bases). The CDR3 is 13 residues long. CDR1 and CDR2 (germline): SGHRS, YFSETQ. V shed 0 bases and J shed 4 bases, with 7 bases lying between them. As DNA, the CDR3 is TGCGCCAGCAGCTTGGAGCAGGGCTATGGCTACACCTTC. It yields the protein CASSLEQGYGYTF.

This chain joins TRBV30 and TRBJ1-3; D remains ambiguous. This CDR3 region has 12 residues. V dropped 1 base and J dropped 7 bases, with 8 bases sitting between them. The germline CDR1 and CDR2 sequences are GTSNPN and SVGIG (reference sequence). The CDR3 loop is CAWSALGNTIYF. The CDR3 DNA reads TGTGCCTGGAGTGCCCTGGGGAACACCATATATTTT.

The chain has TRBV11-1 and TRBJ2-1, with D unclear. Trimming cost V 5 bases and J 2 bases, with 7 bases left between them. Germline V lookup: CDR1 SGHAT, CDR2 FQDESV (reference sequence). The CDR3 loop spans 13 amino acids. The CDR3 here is CASSPDAYNEQFF. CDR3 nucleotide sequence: TGTGCCAGCAGCCCGGACGCCTACAATGAGCAGTTCTTC. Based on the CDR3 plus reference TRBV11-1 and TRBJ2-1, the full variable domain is EAEVAQSPRYKITEKSQAVAFWCDPISGHATLYWYRQILGQGPELLVQFQDESVVDDSQLPKDRFSAERLKGVDSTLKIQPAELGDSAMYLCASSPDAYNEQFFGPGTRLTVL.

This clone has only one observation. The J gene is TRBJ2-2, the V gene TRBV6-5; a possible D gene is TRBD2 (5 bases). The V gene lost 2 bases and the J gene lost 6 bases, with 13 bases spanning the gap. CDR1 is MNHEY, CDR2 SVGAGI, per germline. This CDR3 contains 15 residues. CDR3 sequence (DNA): TGTGCCAGCAGTTACGCCGACGGGGTGCCCGGGGAGCTGTTTTTT. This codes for CASSYADGVPGELFF.

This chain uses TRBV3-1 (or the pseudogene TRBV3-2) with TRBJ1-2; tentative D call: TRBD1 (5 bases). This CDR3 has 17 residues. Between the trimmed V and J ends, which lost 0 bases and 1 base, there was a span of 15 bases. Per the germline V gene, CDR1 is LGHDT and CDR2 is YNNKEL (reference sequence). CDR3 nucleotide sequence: TGTGCCAGCAGCCAAGATCATCAGGGACCGATTAACTATGGCTACACCTTC. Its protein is CASSQDHQGPINYGYTF.